This T cell receptor beta chain was recovered during a study of blood T cell repertoires in COVID-19 (dated by TCRdb to 2019 to 2021). About the investigation overall: Collaborator samples came from the United States, Italy and Spain and covered acute and convalescent phases of COVID-19. The prospective study material was composed of cDNA or gDNA derived from T cells, B-cell-depleted T cells, or PBMCs. Subjects who had been exposed to COVID-19, were actively infected with it, or had recovered from it provided the deeply sampled blood TCRbeta repertoires that made up the dataset. A freely available public database, intended as a resource for researchers studying the immune response to SARS-CoV-2, is where the repertoires were released. Samples were obtained from the ongoing ImmuneRACE study (first 160 participants) and from 1,254 subjects provided by 6 global collaborators. A de-identified subject ID, COVID-19 status, age in years and sex were almost always included in the sample metadata. HLA class I and class II types, where available, came from metadata supplied by the sample provider rather than from assay-based typing. Overall study results and their limits: The quantity of clinical and demographic metadata differed by source and by participant and was supplied without curation.

TCRbeta CDR3 regions were amplified from genomic DNA by means of the immunoSEQ Assay, a bias-controlled multiplex PCR. The study's processing was this. Nucleated cell counts per sample were estimated from amplification of reference gene primers within the assay. To quantify the absolute abundance of each unique TCRbeta CDR3 rearrangement, sequence reads were collapsed and filtered. For each sample, productive Simpson clonality was calculated as the square root of Simpson's diversity index over productive rearrangements. Entries here come from immuneACCESS through TCRdb and include only in-frame sequences with V and J called. Some clones fail to appear in such tables; in the studies checked, an unresolved V gene covers under half of the shortfall, and the cause of the remainder is unknown. That table supplies the V and J calls and clone size; D and trimming were determined from the DNA. The sample data list roughly 200,000 clones, and approximately 82% of these were observed just once. Around 14% of the sample goes to the ten largest clones.

Only one count was recorded for this clone. Its antigen is not yet known. Qualities for individual bases were not recorded, and no much larger clone is one base off. Whole blood was collected in K2EDTA tubes by collaborating institutions according to the institutions' own protocols. For TCRbeta analysis, collaborators shipped samples as frozen whole blood, isolated PBMCs, or DNA extracted from either of those sample types. V sheds 3 bases and J sheds 3 bases, leaving 12 bases between their ends. Counted from cysteine to phenylalanine, this CDR3 has 13 amino acids. Of the read, only the CDR3 DNA is kept; its 39 bases are in frame from base 1. Looking up the germline V gene (reference sequence) yields CDR1 GTSNPN and CDR2 SVGIG.

The rearranged chain carries TRBV30 and TRBJ2-7, with the D gene not confidently named. Sequencing used peripheral blood. The TCR originated in a human donor in a cohort sampled during active COVID-19. The sequence in DNA is TGTGCCTGGAGCGTAACAAACATCTACGAGCAGTACTTC. Its translation reads: CAWSVTNIYEQYF. With the rest looked up from the reference TRBV30 and TRBJ2-7 genes rather than sequenced, the full variable domain is SQTIHQWPATLVQPVGSPLSLECTVEGTSNPNLYWYRQAAGRGLQLLFYSVGIGQISSEVPQNLSASRPQDRQFILSSKKLLLSDSGFYLCAWSVTNIYEQYFGPGTRLTVT.